This note documents a single TCR beta chain sequence. As yet, its antigen is unknown. The CDR3 sequence is 14 residues long. Looked up from germline, CDR1 is LGHNA and CDR2 is YNFKEQ. V lost 5 bases and J 5 bases, leaving 14 bases between the germline ends. This entry belongs to a study of blood T cells in healthy people across ages. Findings of the study overall: Age showed a roughly linear inverse relationship with TCR beta diversity per million T cells. Unsorted PBMCs ruled out conclusive naive versus antigen-experienced comparison. More naive CD4+ cells and higher diversity marked long-lived donors relative to aged donors.

Primers used in a second PCR of about 6 to 11 cycles were a sample-barcoded 5' primer and a J-beta primer mix. MiXCR was run by TCRdb on the 5' RACE reads, yielding one entry per CDR3 protein. The sample includes approximately 790,000 distinct CDR3 sequences, around 68% of them seen just once. The receptor was derived from a man under 40 in good health. Sequenced sample: blood. The chain recombines TRBV4-2 with TRBJ2-3; possibly TRBD2 for D (5 bases). The CDR3 sequence: CASSSDYFVDTQYF. The CDR3 DNA sequence: TGTGCCAGCAGCTCTGACTATTTTGTAGATACGCAGTATTTT.